A selection of T cell receptor beta chains follows, all from one sample in a study of T cell responses to AZD1222 COVID-19 vaccine. This table comes from immunoSEQ multiplex PCR, and its TCRdb copy is limited to in-frame clones, with some not included. The sample contains 150,000 to 200,000 clones, 92% of which appear only once. Sequencing was performed on peripheral blood, taken 28 days after the second AZD1222 dose. Source of these receptors: an adult who received the AZD1222 COVID-19 vaccine. Each CDR3 is given with its conserved first and last residue. The order of the fields is V gene, J gene, clone size, D gene, CDR3 protein, CDR3 DNA. The D gene is left open where the match is weak. Size tells how often a clone was seen (once, few, many) or the class of an expanded clone, and some rows leave it out.

V gene: TRBV27
J gene: TRBJ1-6
clone size: NA
D gene: TRBD1
CDR3 protein: CASSWDRSSYNSPLHF
CDR3 DNA: TGTGCCAGCAGTTGGGACAGGAGCTCCTATAATTCACCCCTCCACTTT

V gene: TRBV19
J gene: TRBJ1-2
clone size: NA
D gene: NA
CDR3 protein: CASRPPSGGYTF
CDR3 DNA: TGTGCCAGTAGGCCTCCATCTGGTGGCTACACCTTC

V gene: TRBV24-1
J gene: TRBJ1-2
clone size: NA
D gene: NA
CDR3 protein: CATSLRGAEGYTF
CDR3 DNA: TGTGCCACCAGTTTAAGGGGGGCGGAAGGCTACACCTTC

V gene: TRBV7-9
J gene: TRBJ2-2
clone size: few
D gene: NA
CDR3 protein: CASSPRPNTGELFF
CDR3 DNA: TGTGCCAGCAGCCCTCGGCCCAACACCGGGGAGCTGTTTTTT

V gene: TRBV7-2
J gene: TRBJ2-1
clone size: NA
D gene: TRBD2
CDR3 protein: CASSRLSGRGNEQFF
CDR3 DNA: TGTGCCAGCAGCCGGCTTAGCGGGAGAGGCAATGAGCAGTTCTTC

V gene: TRBV5-1
J gene: TRBJ1-6
clone size: NA
D gene: TRBD1
CDR3 protein: CASSLGTGTSPLHF
CDR3 DNA: TGCGCCAGCAGCTTGGGGACAGGGACATCACCCCTCCACTTT

V gene: TRBV7-9
J gene: TRBJ1-4
clone size: once
D gene: NA
CDR3 protein: CASSPNEELFF
CDR3 DNA: TGTGCCAGCAGCCCCAATGAGGAACTGTTTTTT

V gene: TRBV5-5
J gene: TRBJ1-2
clone size: NA
D gene: NA
CDR3 protein: CASSLGVGTNYGYTF
CDR3 DNA: TGTGCCAGCAGCTTGGGGGTCGGAACTAACTATGGCTACACCTTC

V gene: TRBV7-2
J gene: TRBJ1-1
clone size: NA
D gene: NA
CDR3 protein: CASSWGPSDTEAFF
CDR3 DNA: TGTGCCAGCAGCTGGGGGCCATCGGACACTGAAGCTTTCTTT

V gene: TRBV2
J gene: TRBJ1-1
clone size: NA
D gene: NA
CDR3 protein: CASRDDLGGAFF
CDR3 DNA: TGTGCCAGCAGAGACGACTTAGGCGGGGCTTTCTTT

V gene: TRBV3-1/TRBV3-2
J gene: TRBJ1-2
clone size: NA
D gene: NA
CDR3 protein: CASSQDGGRVHTF
CDR3 DNA: TGTGCCAGCAGCCAAGACGGTGGCAGGGTCCACACCTTC

V gene: TRBV18
J gene: TRBJ1-1
clone size: NA
D gene: NA
CDR3 protein: CASSPIAQNTEAFF
CDR3 DNA: TGTGCCAGCTCACCAATAGCACAGAACACTGAAGCTTTCTTT

V gene: TRBV3-1/TRBV3-2
J gene: TRBJ2-3
clone size: NA
D gene: NA
CDR3 protein: CASSQWAGGPDTQYF
CDR3 DNA: TGTGCCAGCAGCCAATGGGCAGGAGGTCCAGATACGCAGTATTTT

V gene: TRBV4-1
J gene: TRBJ2-3
clone size: NA
D gene: TRBD1
CDR3 protein: CASSLIPGQGSTDTQYF
CDR3 DNA: TGCGCCAGCAGCCTCATACCGGGACAGGGGTCGACAGATACGCAGTATTTT

V gene: TRBV21-1
J gene: TRBJ1-1
clone size: NA
D gene: NA
CDR3 protein: CASSLRGVSNTEAFF
CDR3 DNA: TGTGCCAGCAGCCTCCGGGGGGTCTCGAACACTGAAGCTTTCTTT

V gene: TRBV28
J gene: TRBJ1-2
clone size: NA
D gene: NA
CDR3 protein: CASSLTVGMGRGGYTF
CDR3 DNA: TGTGCCAGCAGTTTAACTGTGGGGATGGGACGGGGTGGCTACACCTTC

V gene: TRBV30
J gene: TRBJ1-2
clone size: NA
D gene: NA
CDR3 protein: CAWSTDGTGGYTF
CDR3 DNA: TGTGCCTGGAGTACGGACGGGACGGGCGGCTACACCTTC

V gene: TRBV12-3/TRBV12-4
J gene: TRBJ1-1
clone size: NA
D gene: NA
CDR3 protein: CASSFPMNTEAFF
CDR3 DNA: TGTGCCAGCAGCTTCCCCATGAACACTGAAGCTTTCTTT

V gene: TRBV4-2
J gene: TRBJ2-1
clone size: NA
D gene: NA
CDR3 protein: CASSQRSASSYNEQFF
CDR3 DNA: TGTGCCAGCAGCCAAAGGTCCGCTAGCTCCTACAATGAGCAGTTCTTC

V gene: TRBV6-4
J gene: TRBJ2-1
clone size: NA
D gene: NA
CDR3 protein: CASSEGANNEQFF
CDR3 DNA: TGTGCCAGCAGTGAGGGTGCCAACAATGAGCAGTTCTTC

V gene: TRBV4-2
J gene: TRBJ2-3
clone size: NA
D gene: NA
CDR3 protein: CASSQDAGLGADTQYF
CDR3 DNA: TGTGCCAGCAGCCAAGATGCTGGGTTGGGGGCAGATACGCAGTATTTT

V gene: TRBV14
J gene: TRBJ1-2
clone size: NA
D gene: NA
CDR3 protein: CASSLLRGGYGYTF
CDR3 DNA: TGTGCCAGCAGCCTTTTAAGAGGGGGCTATGGCTACACCTTC

V gene: TRBV18
J gene: TRBJ2-7
clone size: NA
D gene: NA
CDR3 protein: CASSLPGTNYEQYF
CDR3 DNA: TGTGCCAGCTCACTGCCCGGGACAAACTACGAGCAGTACTTC

V gene: TRBV3-1/TRBV3-2
J gene: TRBJ2-7
clone size: NA
D gene: TRBD2
CDR3 protein: CASSPGLVNYEQYF
CDR3 DNA: TGTGCCAGCAGCCCTGGACTAGTCAACTACGAGCAGTACTTC

V gene: TRBV9
J gene: TRBJ1-2
clone size: NA
D gene: NA
CDR3 protein: CASSSGLAPRLKGYTF
CDR3 DNA: TGTGCCAGCAGCTCTGGACTCGCCCCTCGTCTGAAAGGCTACACCTTC

V gene: TRBV7-2
J gene: TRBJ1-1
clone size: NA
D gene: NA
CDR3 protein: CASSLTGTHNTEAFF
CDR3 DNA: TGTGCCAGCAGCTTAACCGGGACCCACAACACTGAAGCTTTCTTT

V gene: TRBV10-3
J gene: TRBJ2-7
clone size: NA
D gene: TRBD2
CDR3 protein: CAISEGVAGAYEQYF
CDR3 DNA: TGTGCCATCAGTGAGGGGGTAGCGGGGGCCTACGAGCAGTACTTC

V gene: TRBV9
J gene: TRBJ1-5
clone size: once
D gene: NA
CDR3 protein: CASSVGVLSNQPQHF
CDR3 DNA: TGTGCCAGCAGCGTAGGAGTACTTAGCAATCAGCCCCAGCATTTT

V gene: TRBV10-3
J gene: TRBJ2-3
clone size: NA
D gene: TRBD2
CDR3 protein: CATNPLAGVLDTQYF
CDR3 DNA: TGTGCCACCAATCCACTAGCGGGAGTTCTCGATACGCAGTATTTT

V gene: TRBV15
J gene: TRBJ2-2
clone size: NA
D gene: TRBD2
CDR3 protein: CATSRDPGRIAGGTGELFF
CDR3 DNA: TGTGCCACCAGCAGAGATCCAGGAAGAATAGCGGGAGGGACCGGGGAGCTGTTTTTT

V gene: TRBV18
J gene: TRBJ1-4
clone size: NA
D gene: NA
CDR3 protein: CASSGSSEKLFF
CDR3 DNA: TGTGCCAGCTCAGGGTCGTCTGAAAAACTGTTTTTT

V gene: TRBV15
J gene: TRBJ1-5
clone size: NA
D gene: NA
CDR3 protein: CATSRDKGGRNQPQHF
CDR3 DNA: TGTGCCACCAGCAGAGATAAGGGGGGTCGCAATCAGCCCCAGCATTTT

V gene: TRBV20-1
J gene: TRBJ1-6
clone size: NA
D gene: NA
CDR3 protein: CSASGGSSYNSPLHF
CDR3 DNA: TGCAGTGCTAGTGGGGGGAGCTCCTATAATTCACCCCTCCACTTT

V gene: TRBV5-1
J gene: TRBJ1-2
clone size: NA
D gene: TRBD1
CDR3 protein: CASSLGPGTGGGYTF
CDR3 DNA: TGCGCCAGCAGCTTGGGGCCCGGGACAGGGGGTGGCTACACCTTC

V gene: TRBV6-2/TRBV6-3
J gene: TRBJ1-2
clone size: NA
D gene: TRBD1
CDR3 protein: CASSESSTGVYGYTF
CDR3 DNA: TGTGCCAGCAGTGAGAGTTCGACAGGGGTCTATGGCTACACCTTC

V gene: TRBV28
J gene: TRBJ1-4
clone size: once
D gene: NA
CDR3 protein: CASSLGAAGEKLFF
CDR3 DNA: TGTGCCAGCAGTTTAGGGGCGGCCGGTGAAAAACTGTTTTTT

V gene: TRBV5-1
J gene: TRBJ1-4
clone size: NA
D gene: NA
CDR3 protein: CASSSQGPATNEKLFF
CDR3 DNA: TGCGCCAGCAGCTCCCAGGGCCCCGCAACTAATGAAAAACTGTTTTTT

V gene: TRBV7-9
J gene: TRBJ2-3
clone size: few
D gene: NA
CDR3 protein: CASSLVAGATDTQYF
CDR3 DNA: TGTGCCAGCAGCTTAGTAGCAGGGGCCACAGATACGCAGTATTTT

V gene: TRBV19
J gene: TRBJ1-5
clone size: NA
D gene: NA
CDR3 protein: CASSPGAGQPQHF
CDR3 DNA: TGTGCCAGTAGTCCAGGGGCCGGTCAGCCCCAGCATTTT

V gene: TRBV28
J gene: TRBJ2-2
clone size: NA
D gene: TRBD2
CDR3 protein: CASSFLAGVLGTGELFF
CDR3 DNA: TGTGCCAGCAGTTTTCTAGCGGGAGTCCTGGGGACCGGGGAGCTGTTTTTT

V gene: TRBV10-2
J gene: TRBJ1-1
clone size: once
D gene: TRBD1
CDR3 protein: CASSESVLGTGRRAFF
CDR3 DNA: TGCGCCAGCAGTGAGTCGGTATTAGGGACAGGGAGACGGGCTTTCTTT

V gene: TRBV6-5
J gene: TRBJ1-5
clone size: NA
D gene: NA
CDR3 protein: CASRLRGNQPQHF
CDR3 DNA: TGTGCCAGCAGACTCAGGGGCAATCAGCCCCAGCATTTT

V gene: TRBV15
J gene: TRBJ1-4
clone size: NA
D gene: TRBD1
CDR3 protein: CATSRDTPIPRDRVEKLFF
CDR3 DNA: TGTGCCACCAGCAGAGATACCCCAATTCCGAGGGACAGGGTTGAAAAACTGTTTTTT

V gene: TRBV3-1/TRBV3-2
J gene: TRBJ2-3
clone size: NA
D gene: TRBD2
CDR3 protein: CASSQPGLAGFTDTQYF
CDR3 DNA: TGTGCCAGCAGCCAACCGGGTCTAGCGGGTTTCACAGATACGCAGTATTTT

V gene: TRBV30
J gene: TRBJ2-7
clone size: NA
D gene: NA
CDR3 protein: CARTGSRRGEQYF
CDR3 DNA: TGTGCCCGGACCGGGTCCAGGCGAGGCGAGCAGTACTTC

V gene: TRBV6-2/TRBV6-3
J gene: TRBJ2-1
clone size: NA
D gene: NA
CDR3 protein: CASSIGRSPSYNEQFF
CDR3 DNA: TGTGCCAGCAGCATAGGACGGAGCCCCTCCTACAATGAGCAGTTCTTC

V gene: TRBV5-1
J gene: TRBJ1-1
clone size: NA
D gene: NA
CDR3 protein: CASSPGRGSGTEAFF
CDR3 DNA: TGCGCCAGCAGCCCCGGCCGGGGCTCTGGAACTGAAGCTTTCTTT

V gene: TRBV4-1
J gene: TRBJ2-6
clone size: NA
D gene: NA
CDR3 protein: CASSLQGFPSGANVLTF
CDR3 DNA: TGCGCCAGCAGCCTTCAGGGCTTCCCTTCTGGGGCCAACGTCCTGACTTTC

V gene: TRBV5-5
J gene: TRBJ1-6
clone size: NA
D gene: TRBD1
CDR3 protein: CASSPGRDRLSPLHF
CDR3 DNA: TGTGCCAGCAGCCCCGGCCGGGACAGACTTTCACCCCTCCACTTT

V gene: TRBV5-6
J gene: TRBJ2-1
clone size: once
D gene: TRBD2
CDR3 protein: CASNEPTSGSPYNEQFF
CDR3 DNA: TGTGCCAGCAACGAGCCTACTAGCGGGTCTCCCTACAATGAGCAGTTCTTC

V gene: TRBV30
J gene: TRBJ1-5
clone size: NA
D gene: TRBD1
CDR3 protein: CAWSVGQGSNQPQHF
CDR3 DNA: TGTGCCTGGAGTGTGGGACAGGGGTCCAATCAGCCCCAGCATTTT

V gene: TRBV30
J gene: TRBJ1-1
clone size: NA
D gene: NA
CDR3 protein: CAWTYRAIMNTEAFF
CDR3 DNA: TGTGCCTGGACCTACAGGGCGATAATGAACACTGAAGCTTTCTTT

V gene: TRBV19
J gene: TRBJ1-4
clone size: NA
D gene: NA
CDR3 protein: CASSILRGRGNEKLFF
CDR3 DNA: TGTGCCAGTAGTATACTGAGGGGCAGGGGTAATGAAAAACTGTTTTTT